This TCR beta chain was identified in a study of blood T cell repertoires in COVID-19. About the research overall: There were acute and convalescent COVID-19 samples, and they came from the United States, Italy and Spain. Nucleic acid was either cDNA or gDNA, and it came from T cells, B-cell-depleted T cells, or PBMCs.

Source study methods: Cell counts per sample came from amplifying reference gene primers. Assay used: immunoSEQ multiplex PCR; TCRdb lists only in-frame clones, some missing. The DNA was the basis for D and trimming; V, J and clone size are from that table. This table holds roughly 70,000 clones, around 74% found once. V gave up 6 bases and J gave up 2 bases, with 8 bases separating them. CDR1 is MNHEY, CDR2 SVGAGI, per germline. The CDR3 is 12 amino acids. Followed longitudinally, the Seattle patients had been enrolled during active infection. This sequence was found in a man aged 60-69 years with COVID-19, enrolled during active disease. The chain joins TRBV6-5 to TRBJ2-7; D gene uncertain. Sequencing was carried out using peripheral blood. This CDR3 reads CASRGNTYEQYF. In DNA form, the CDR3 reads TGTGCCAGCAGGGGCAACACCTACGAGCAGTACTTC.